This T cell receptor (beta chain) emerged from a study of T cell responses to AZD1222 COVID-19 vaccine listed by TCRdb under 2021. For the study in its entirety: TCR sequencing covered fewer than 250 trial participants: 207 given two doses of AZD1222 and 26 given two doses of MenACWY control vaccine. Trial participants were enrolled into age subgroups of 18-55, 56-69 and 70-plus years, which contained about 150, 27 and 61 TCR-sequenced participants, respectively. What the authors observed across the whole study: The 56-69-year group was small, and its depth increase did not reach significance, likely because of low power. Because no samples from the day 14 peak response were available, repertoires could be characterized only after the peak T cell response. Conclusions about previously exposed vaccinees are limited, since just six AZD1222 recipients were seropositive for SARS-CoV-2 at baseline. Reportedly, close to half of the unique spike-specific TCRs recognized epitopes lying outside the regions that are mutated in the B.1.351 and B.1.1.7 variants. After two AZD1222 doses, both the breadth and the depth of spike-specific TCRs were significantly higher than at day 0 and than in MenACWY recipients. Vaccine-associated CD4 TCRs spanned the whole spike protein, with dominant responses in regions 160-218 and 743-854. Most participants were white British and females outnumbered males, and the authors suggested that clonal diversity may have been underestimated.

The germline V gene provides CDR1 MNHEY and CDR2 SVGEGT. Counted from cysteine to phenylalanine, this CDR3 has 14 amino acids. The retained sequence is limited to the CDR3, 42 bases, with the frame set at the first base. The germline ends are 14 bases apart after V is trimmed by 5 bases and J by 3 bases. The CDR3 regions of human TCRbeta chains were subjected to immunosequencing. The original methods were these. Repertoire TCRs were matched against a reference library of SARS-CoV-2-specific TCRs generated with the MIRA antigen-specificity platform. Breadth was defined as the fraction of unique TCRs that were SARS-CoV-2-associated. Depth was defined as the fraction of total T cells that were SARS-CoV-2-associated. Using the MIRA data, each spike-specific TCR was assigned both to the spike region to which the TCR was reactive and to a CD4 or CD8 class. Log10-transformed breadth and depth values were compared by one-way ANOVA with Sidak's multiple comparisons tests. As stored in TCRdb, this immuneACCESS dataset retains in-frame rearrangements with V and J assigned. A fraction of the clones does not appear; measured against another copy, unresolved V genes explain less than half of the discrepancy, and the remainder lacks a known reason. V and J calls plus clone size are reproduced from that table; the DNA served to infer D and trimming. The table for this sample lists some 120,000 clones; 75% to 85% of them were counted only once. The ten largest account for 25% to 35% of the sample.

The time point label, read with the paper, signifies: about 28 days (+/-7) after the second vaccine dose. AZD1222 recipients with second doses at about 4 weeks or about 12 weeks were pooled, because spike-specific TCR depth and breadth did not differ between schedules. Vaccinee samples came from UK trials COV001 and COV002, including a single-blind randomized controlled phase 2/3 trial of AZD1222 (ChAdOx1 nCoV-19) in healthy adults. For TCRbeta chain sequencing, PBMC samples from trial participants were taken at day 0 and at day 28 after the second dose. In regard to this clone: Its antigen has not been determined. Base qualities are missing; no much larger clone stands one base away.

The sequence was collected from an adult who received the AZD1222 COVID-19 vaccine. This receptor chain uses TRBV6-2 or TRBV6-3 and TRBJ2-7; the D gene is possibly TRBD1, with 6 bases matching. Here the sequenced sample was peripheral blood, taken 28 days after the second AZD1222 dose. The nucleotide sequence is TGTGCCAGCAGTACCCCGGGACAAGACTACGAGCAGTACTTC. Translated, it gives CASSTPGQDYEQYF.